This T cell receptor beta chain was captured by sequencing in a study of blood T cell repertoires in COVID-19. Study in general: The United States, Italy and Spain supplied acute and convalescent COVID-19 samples. Sources were T cells, B-cell-depleted T cells, or PBMCs; the material itself was cDNA or gDNA.

Germline values: CDR1 SGHRS, CDR2 YFSETQ. V lost 4 bases and J lost 6; bases outside the gene matches: 7. CDR3 length: 15 residues. Original processing methods: Amplification from reference gene primers served as the basis for estimated nucleated cell counts. Clones were read by immunoSEQ multiplex PCR, and TCRdb kept only the in-frame ones, dropping some. V, J and clone size derive from that table, while D and trimming were established from the DNA sequence. The sample lists about 89,000 clones, over 75% seen once, with about 10% in the top ten. Sequencing input: peripheral blood. The TCR sequence derives from a woman aged 80 or over with acute or convalescent COVID-19. The chain has TRBV5-1 and TRBJ2-3; TRBD1 agrees at 11 bases. The CDR3 DNA is TGCGCCAGCAGCGTAGGACAGGGGGCTTCGGATACGCAGTATTTT. Translating it yields CASSVGQGASDTQYF.